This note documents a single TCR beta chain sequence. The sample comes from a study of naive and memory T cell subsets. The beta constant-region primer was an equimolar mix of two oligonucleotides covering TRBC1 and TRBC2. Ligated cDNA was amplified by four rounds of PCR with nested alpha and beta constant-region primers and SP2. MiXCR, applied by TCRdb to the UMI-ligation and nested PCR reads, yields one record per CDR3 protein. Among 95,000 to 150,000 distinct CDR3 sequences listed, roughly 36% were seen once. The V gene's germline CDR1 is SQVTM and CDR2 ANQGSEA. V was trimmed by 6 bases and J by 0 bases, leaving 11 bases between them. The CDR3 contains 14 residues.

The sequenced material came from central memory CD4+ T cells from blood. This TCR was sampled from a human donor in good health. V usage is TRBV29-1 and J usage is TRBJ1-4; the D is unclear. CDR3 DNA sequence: TGCAGCGTGCGGACGGATGCAACTAATGAAAAACTGTTTTTT. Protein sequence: CSVRTDATNEKLFF.